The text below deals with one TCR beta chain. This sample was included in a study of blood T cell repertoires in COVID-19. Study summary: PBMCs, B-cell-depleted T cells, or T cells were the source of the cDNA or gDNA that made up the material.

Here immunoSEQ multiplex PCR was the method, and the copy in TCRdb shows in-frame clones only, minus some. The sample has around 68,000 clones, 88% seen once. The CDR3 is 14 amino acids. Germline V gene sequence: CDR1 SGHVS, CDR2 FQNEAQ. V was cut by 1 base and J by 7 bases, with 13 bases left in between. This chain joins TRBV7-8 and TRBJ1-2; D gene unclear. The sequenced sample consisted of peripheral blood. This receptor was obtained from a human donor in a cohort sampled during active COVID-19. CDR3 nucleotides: TGTGCCAGCAGCTTAGACCGGCAGGCCAGTGGCTACACCTTC. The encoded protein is CASSLDRQASGYTF. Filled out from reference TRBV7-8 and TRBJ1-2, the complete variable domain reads GAGVSQSPRYKVAKRGQDVALRCDPISGHVSLFWYQQALGQGPEFLTYFQNEAQLDKSGLPSDRFFAERPEGSVSTLKIQRTQQEDSAVYLCASSLDRQASGYTFGSGTRLTVV.